The 27 T cell receptor beta chains listed next were all sequenced from one sample in a study of CD8 T cells in ankylosing spondylitis. A single record per CDR3 protein comes from TCRdb applying MiXCR to the 5' RACE reads. Altogether over 200,000 distinct CDR3 sequences are present, about 10% being singletons, with the ten largest covering 20% to 25%. The specimen sequenced was blood, either unsorted or a sorted T cell fraction (not recorded which). Receptor source: a male donor with ankylosing spondylitis or in good health (not recorded which).

This clonotype was counted between two and nine times. This chain joins TRBV5-1 and TRBJ1-5; the match to TRBD1 covers 7 bases. The CDR3 spans 12 residues. Looked up from germline, CDR1 is SGHRS and CDR2 is YFSETQ. Trimming took 9 bases from V and 2 from J; bases not matched to a gene: 2. CDR3 region: CAIDRGNQPQHF. The CDR3 bases are TGCGCCATAGACAGGGGCAATCAGCCCCAGCATTTT.

Concerning this clonotype itself: This may stem from a read error, because a much larger clone lies one nucleotide away. The chain couples TRBV28 to TRBJ2-3; TRBD1 is a possible D gene (5 bases). The closer fit of TRBJ1-5 to the DNA end suggests the J call may be wrong. CDR1 is MDHEN and CDR2 is SYDVKM in the germline V gene. This CDR3 is 12 amino acids long. CDR3 nucleotides: TGTGCCAGCAGTTTATTGGGACTCAGGCAGCATTTT. Translation gives CASSLLGLRQHF.

This clonotype has a count of ten or more. The V gene is TRBV20-1, the J gene TRBJ1-2; the match to TRBD1 covers 9 bases. The trim removed 6 bases at V and 1 base at J, leaving 9 bases unmatched. Germline V gene data show CDR1 as DFQATT and CDR2 as SNEGSKA (reference sequence). The CDR3 covers 15 residues. For the CDR3, the DNA is TGCAGTGCAGACCCCCGGACAGGGGTTAACTATGGCTACACCTTC. Translating gives CSADPRTGVNYGYTF.

There are many counts of this clonotype. The rearrangement uses TRBV5-1 and TRBJ1-1, with D hard to call. CDR3 length: 15 amino acids. CDR1 and CDR2 from the germline V gene are SGHRS and YFSETQ. The V and J ends lost 6 bases and 4 bases respectively, with 19 bases between them. This CDR3 reads CASTDRPSSLTEAFF. The CDR3 DNA follows: TGCGCCAGCACGGACCGGCCATCGTCGCTCACTGAAGCTTTCTTT.

This clonotype was detected ten times or more. The chain employs TRBV3-1 and TRBJ1-4; 7 bases line up with TRBD1. Trimming took 3 bases from V and 2 from J; bases not matched to a gene: 3. The CDR3 spans 15 residues. The germline CDR1 and CDR2 sequences are LGHDT and YNNKEL (reference sequence). The CDR3 DNA follows: TGTGCCAGCAGCCAGAGGACAGGCACTAATGAAAAACTGTTTTTT. This sequence encodes CASSQRTGTNEKLFF.

At least ten counts were recorded for this clonotype. The gene calls are TRBV24-1 and TRBJ2-3, with no clear D. The V gene's germline CDR1 is KGHDR and CDR2 SFDVKD. The germline V and J ends were trimmed by 2 bases and 3 bases, with 11 bases remaining between them. The CDR3 consists of 15 residues. CDR3 sequence: CATSDSSQRTDTQYF. As DNA, the CDR3 is TGTGCCACCAGTGATTCTTCCCAGAGGACAGATACGCAGTATTTT.

In nucleotides, the CDR3 is TGTGCCAGCAGCCGAGGGACTAGCGGGGCCAATGAGCAGTTCTTC. Amino acid sequence: CASSRGTSGANEQFF. This chain joins TRBV14 and TRBJ2-1; 13 bases are a match to TRBD2. This CDR3 is built from 15 residues. V shed 4 bases and J 6 bases; nucleotides not matched to a gene: 3. CDR1 and CDR2 from the germline V gene are SGHDN and FVKESK. Full variable domain (rest looked up from reference TRBV14 and TRBJ2-1): EAGVTQFPSHSVIEKGQTVTLRCDPISGHDNLYWYRRVMGKEIKFLLHFVKESKQDESGMPNNRFLAERTGGTYSTLKVQPAELEDSGVYFCASSRGTSGANEQFFGPGTRLTVL.

This clonotype was observed a handful of times. This chain joins TRBV5-1 and TRBJ2-1; D uncertain. Trimming took off 0 bases at V and 7 bases at J, with 8 bases between the two ends. This CDR3 is 13 amino acids long. Germline loops: CDR1 SGHRS, CDR2 YFSETQ. DNA of the CDR3: TGCGCCAGCAGCTTGGAATTGGGGAATGAGCAGTTCTTC. Residues: CASSLELGNEQFF.

This clonotype was counted many times. The CDR3 DNA reads as TGTGCCAGCAGCTTAGACTTGGGTATGGCAGATACGCAGTATTTT. Amino acids: CASSLDLGMADTQYF. J is TRBJ2-3 and V is TRBV7-3; D remains ambiguous. The CDR3 loop spans 15 amino acids. Germline values: CDR1 SGHTA, CDR2 FQGTGA. V gave up 2 bases and J gave up 4 bases, with 13 bases separating them. The complete variable domain, with remaining parts taken from reference TRBV7-3 and TRBJ2-3, reads GAGVSQTPSNKVTEKGKYVELRCDPISGHTALYWYRQSLGQGPEFLIYFQGTGAADDSGLPNDRFFAVRPEGSVSTLKIQRTERGDSAVYLCASSLDLGMADTQYFGPGTRLTVL.

The chain employs TRBV4-2 and TRBJ2-5; D call uncertain. Per germline, CDR1 LGHNA and CDR2 YNFKEQ. The germline V and J ends were trimmed by 0 bases and 2 bases, with 10 bases remaining between them. This CDR3 contains 15 residues. The CDR3: CASSQDPSAQETQYF. For the CDR3, the DNA is TGTGCCAGCAGCCAAGATCCCAGCGCGCAAGAGACCCAGTACTTC.

This clonotype has more than one count but fewer than ten. V usage is TRBV11-1 and J usage is TRBJ1-1, with D uncertain. The CDR3 extends over 13 amino acids. The ends were cut back, 1 base at V and 7 bases at J, with 10 bases in the middle. CDR1 and CDR2 from the germline V gene are SGHAT and FQDESV (reference sequence). The CDR3 nucleotides read TGTGCCAGCAGCTTAGGGAATCGGGGTGAAGCTTTCTTT. Protein product: CASSLGNRGEAFF.

This clonotype was picked up many times. This sequence joins TRBV30 and TRBJ2-2, with TRBD2 identical over 7 bases. Per germline, CDR1 GTSNPN and CDR2 SVGIG (reference sequence). This CDR3 comprises 15 residues. The J segment lost 1 base and the V segment lost 2 bases, leaving 4 bases of the junction unmatched. The CDR3 DNA is TGTGCCTGGAGTAGACTAGCCATGAACACCGGGGAGCTGTTTTTT. As protein: CAWSRLAMNTGELFF. The whole variable domain, remainder taken from reference TRBV30 and TRBJ2-2, is SQTIHQWPATLVQPVGSPLSLECTVEGTSNPNLYWYRQAAGRGLQLLFYSVGIGQISSEVPQNLSASRPQDRQFILSSKKLLLSDSGFYLCAWSRLAMNTGELFFGEGSRLTVL.

The table lists this clonotype with many counts. V usage is TRBV15 and J usage is TRBJ2-2, with 11 bases fitting TRBD2. V was pared by 0 bases and J by 2 bases, with 8 bases of the junction left unmatched. The CDR3 runs to 19 residues. The germline gives CDR1 LNHNV, CDR2 YYDKDF (reference sequence). The DNA for the CDR3 is TGTGCCACCAGCAGAGAAGCTAGCGGGGGGAATAGAAACACCGGGGAGCTGTTTTTT. As protein: CATSREASGGNRNTGELFF.

V and J are TRBV6-1 and TRBJ1-5; TRBD1 might be the D (6 bases). Trimming removed 7 bases at V and 7 bases at J, with 20 bases between. The germline V gene has CDR1 MNHNS and CDR2 SASEGT. The CDR3 has 15 amino acids. CDR3 nucleotides: TGTGCCAGCAAACTAAACCGGGACATCGGCCAGCCCCAGCATTTT. Translating it yields CASKLNRDIGQPQHF.

This clonotype occurred many times. The chain is built from TRBV7-2 and TRBJ2-3; D remains unclear. The ends were cut back, 5 bases at V and 1 base at J, with 13 bases in the middle. The V gene's germline CDR1 is SGHTA and CDR2 FQGNSA. The CDR3 runs to 15 residues. The CDR3 coding sequence is TGTGCCAGCAGCAAGAGTCGTCCTGGCACAGATACGCAGTATTTT. It translates to CASSKSRPGTDTQYF.

The sample holds many counts of this clonotype. The chain uses TRBV5-5 and TRBJ2-1; the match to TRBD1 covers 10 bases. CDR1 and CDR2 from the germline V gene are SGHKS and YYEKEE (reference sequence). This CDR3 is built from 17 residues. The junction had 15 bases not matched to a gene; V was cut back by 4 bases and J by 8 bases. The CDR3 DNA reads TGTGCCAGCAGCCCGTTCGGGGACAGGGGCCCCTGGGATGAGCAGTTCTTC. The encoded protein is CASSPFGDRGPWDEQFF.

In regard to this clonotype: One base away lies a much larger clone, so this may be a sequencing read error. The genes are TRBV3-1 and TRBJ2-1; D is tentatively TRBD1 or TRBD2 (6 bases each). CDR3 length: 14 amino acids. Germline V gene data show CDR1 as LGHDT and CDR2 as YNNKEL (reference sequence). The DNA for the CDR3 is TGTGCCAGCAGCCATTGGGGGGCTCACAATGAGCAGATCTTC. It is translated as CASSHWGAHNEQIF.

This clonotype was detected ten times or more. The chain has TRBV28 and TRBJ2-1; 13 bases fit TRBD2. Germline CDR1 is MDHEN and CDR2 is SYDVKM. The V segment lost 6 bases and the J segment 3 bases; nucleotides outside the gene matches: 20. The length of the CDR3 is 21 residues. This CDR3 is CASSSRPGLAGYKGIYNEQFF. Written as DNA, the CDR3 is TGTGCCAGCAGCTCCCGCCCGGGACTAGCGGGGTATAAGGGCATCTACAATGAGCAGTTCTTC. The full variable domain, completed using reference TRBV28 and TRBJ2-1, is DVKVTQSSRYLVKRTGEKVFLECVQDMDHENMFWYRQDPGLGLRLIYFSYDVKMKEKGDIPEGYSVSREKKERFSLILESASTNQTSMYLCASSSRPGLAGYKGIYNEQFFGPGTRLTVL.

This clonotype was picked up a small number of times. The chain couples TRBV29-1 to TRBJ2-5; 10 nucleotides match TRBD2. CDR1 SQVTM and CDR2 ANQGSEA come from the germline V gene. Germline trimming cut 7 bases from V and 4 bases from J; bases unmatched to any gene: 12. This CDR3 is built from 15 residues. CDR3 in DNA: TGCAGCGGAGATACTAGCGGGGTGGCCGGAGAGACCCAGTACTTC. Its protein product is CSGDTSGVAGETQYF. The full variable domain, completed using reference TRBV29-1 and TRBJ2-5, is SAVISQKPSRDICQRGTSLTIQCQVDSQVTMMFWYRQQPGQSLTLIATANQGSEATYESGFVIDKFPISRPNLTFSTLTVSNMSPEDSSIYLCSGDTSGVAGETQYFGPGTRLLVL.

The chain joins TRBV11-3 to TRBJ2-2, with TRBD1 identical over 9 bases. The CDR3 consists of 15 residues. The germline CDR1 and CDR2 sequences are SGHNT and YENEEA. The V gene end was trimmed by 4 bases and the J gene end by 3 bases; junction bases not matched to a gene: 3. As DNA, the CDR3 is TGTGCCAGCAGCTCGCGGACAGGGGACACCGGGGAGCTGTTTTTT. Translation gives CASSSRTGDTGELFF.

This clonotype appeared many times. The chain recombines TRBV15 with TRBJ2-2, with D tentatively TRBD2 (5 bases). This CDR3 spans 17 amino acids. Germline CDR1 is LNHNV and CDR2 is YYDKDF (reference sequence). V lost 0 bases and J lost 1, with 12 bases in between. This CDR3 is CATSRDLASLNTGELFF. CDR3 nucleotide sequence: TGTGCCACCAGCAGAGATCTGGCTAGCTTGAACACCGGGGAGCTGTTTTTT.

The table lists this clonotype with many counts. The J gene is TRBJ1-4, the V gene TRBV7-2, with D unresolved. From germline, CDR1 is SGHTA and CDR2 FQGNSA. V lost 1 base and J 6 bases, leaving 12 bases between the germline ends. The CDR3 is 15 residues long. Written as DNA, the CDR3 is TGTGCCAGCAGCTTAGATGGGCAGGACCATGAAAAACTGTTTTTT. The encoded protein is CASSLDGQDHEKLFF.

This clonotype was counted a few times. V usage is TRBV20-1 and J usage is TRBJ2-7; D is undetermined. Germline V CDR1 and CDR2: DFQATT, SNEGSKA (reference sequence). The CDR3 spans 11 residues. Trimming removed 6 bases from V and 5 bases from J, with 11 bases in between. CDR3 sequence reads: CSARATHEQYF. CDR3 DNA: TGCAGTGCCCGAGCGACCCACGAGCAGTACTTC.

This clonotype was seen repeatedly, ten times or more. The chain uses TRBV4-2 and TRBJ1-5, with no clear D. The CDR3 runs to 13 residues. V was cut by 0 bases and J by 5 bases, with 5 bases left in between. The germline CDR1 and CDR2 sequences are LGHNA and YNFKEQ. The CDR3 protein is CASSQDPDQPQHF. Written as DNA, the CDR3 is TGTGCCAGCAGCCAAGATCCGGATCAGCCCCAGCATTTT.

The sample holds a few counts of this clonotype. This chain connects TRBV5-5 to TRBJ2-1; D perhaps matches TRBD1 (5 bases). The CDR3 extends over 16 amino acids. V was trimmed by 2 bases and J by 0 bases, leaving 12 bases between them. Germline V gene lookup returns CDR1 SGHKS and CDR2 YYEKEE (reference sequence). This chain's CDR3 is CASSFLYDSSYNEQFF. CDR3 bases: TGTGCCAGCAGCTTTCTATACGACAGCTCCTACAATGAGCAGTTCTTC.

V gene TRBV6-1 combines with J gene TRBJ2-1; either TRBD1 or TRBD2 may fit D (6 bases each). Germline V lookup: CDR1 MNHNS, CDR2 SASEGT. Deletions cut 8 bases from V and 5 bases from J, with 19 bases between. The CDR3 extends over 15 amino acids. The CDR3 loop reads CASVRGQGSHNEQFF. Here the CDR3 DNA reads TGTGCCAGCGTCCGGGGGCAGGGGTCCCACAATGAGCAGTTCTTC.

Many counts were recorded for this clonotype. The V call is TRBV7-8, the J call TRBJ2-5; D is uncertain. Germline CDR1 and CDR2: SGHVS and FQNEAQ. V shed 1 base and J shed 3 bases, with 9 bases lying between them. The CDR3 length is 14 residues. CDR3: CASSLGTLKETQYF. CDR3 DNA: TGTGCCAGCAGCTTAGGGACGTTAAAAGAGACCCAGTACTTC.